This entry lists 6 T cell receptor beta chains sequenced from one sample in a study of blood T cell repertoires in COVID-19. Sequenced by immunoSEQ multiplex PCR; TCRdb stores in-frame clones only, minus some. The repertoire holds fewer than 300,000 clones, with about 89% as singletons. The sequencing input was peripheral blood. The receptors were gathered from a man aged 35-49 years who had recovered from COVID-19.

The genes are TRBV7-3 and TRBJ2-7; TRBD2 matches at 7 bases. Per the germline V gene, CDR1 is SGHTA and CDR2 is FQGTGA. The CDR3 sequence is 13 residues long. V was pared by 5 bases and J by 1 base, with 2 bases of the junction left unmatched. The CDR3 region has the DNA TGTGCCAGCAGCCCCGGGGGGTCCTACGAGCAGTACTTC. As protein: CASSPGGSYEQYF.

This chain joins TRBV19 and TRBJ1-4, with a possible D match to TRBD1 (5 bases). There are 14 residues in the CDR3. Germline CDR1 and CDR2: LNHDA and SQIVND (reference sequence). V shed 3 bases and J shed 4 bases, with 9 bases lying between them. The CDR3 sequence: CASSIQGYNEKLFF. Written as DNA, the CDR3 is TGTGCCAGTAGTATCCAGGGTTATAATGAAAAACTGTTTTTT.

This clone has more than one count but fewer than ten. The chain links TRBV4-1 to TRBJ1-1, with D perhaps matching TRBD1 (6 bases). The CDR3 spans 14 residues. Germline V gene sequence: CDR1 MGHRA, CDR2 YSYEKL. Trimming cost V 0 bases and J 6 bases, with 11 bases left between them. CDR3: CASSQDLGQPEAFF. DNA of the CDR3: TGCGCCAGCAGCCAAGATCTAGGACAGCCTGAAGCTTTCTTT.

V gene TRBV19 combines with J gene TRBJ1-5; the D gene is possibly TRBD1 (5 bases). Germline CDR1 LNHDA, CDR2 SQIVND (reference sequence). V gave up 3 bases and J gave up 6 bases, with 15 bases separating them. This CDR3 region has 15 residues. The CDR3 DNA sequence: TGTGCCAGTAGTATTTTTTTTGGGGGGACTCAGCCCCAGCATTTT. Translating it yields CASSIFFGGTQPQHF. Full variable domain (rest looked up from reference TRBV19 and TRBJ1-5): DGGITQSPKYLFRKEGQNVTLSCEQNLNHDAMYWYRQDPGQGLRLIYYSQIVNDFQKGDIAEGYSVSREKKESFPLTVTSAQKNPTAFYLCASSIFFGGTQPQHFGDGTRLSIL.

Note on this clone: One end of the junction fails to match germline, which may point to a read error. The V call is TRBV7-9, the J call TRBJ2-1, with 11 positions matching TRBD2. Germline-derived CDR1 and CDR2 are SEHNR and FQNEAQ (reference sequence). The CDR3 has 15 amino acids. In DNA form, the CDR3 reads TGTGCCAGCAGCCATCTAGCGGGGGGCTACGATGAGCAGTTCTTC. As protein: CASSHLAGGYDEQFF.

V gene TRBV3-1 (or the pseudogene TRBV3-2) combines with J gene TRBJ1-2; perhaps TRBD1 as D (6 bases). Trimming left V 4 bases short and J 4 bases short, with 13 bases between. Germline CDR1 and CDR2: LGHDT and YNNKEL (reference sequence). The CDR3 contains 14 residues. CDR3 in DNA: TGTGCCAGCAGCCGAGGACAGATGGGCTATGGCTACACCTTC. Encoded protein: CASSRGQMGYGYTF.